Described below is a single TCR beta chain sequence and its context. These data are taken from a study of blood T cell repertoires in COVID-19. At the level of the study: The study drew acute and convalescent COVID-19 samples from the United States, Italy and Spain. The cDNA or gDNA used as material had been derived from T cells, B-cell-depleted T cells, or PBMCs.

Authors' processing steps: Estimates of nucleated cell counts were drawn from the amplification of reference gene primers. The protocol was immunoSEQ multiplex PCR, while the TCRdb copy is restricted to in-frame clones and leaves out a portion. V, J and clone size are those of that table, while D and trimming were read from the DNA. The sample yields about 89,000 clones, approximately 80% seen once. The sequence was obtained from a human donor in a cohort sampled during active COVID-19. Sequenced: peripheral blood.

The chain's CDR3 is CASSLSRDSYEQYF. The CDR3 nucleotides are TGTGCCAGCAGTTTATCCCGGGATTCCTACGAGCAGTACTTC. V gene TRBV27 combines with J gene TRBJ2-7, with D perhaps matching TRBD2 (5 bases). The CDR3 has 14 amino acids. Trimming removed 0 bases at V and 1 base at J, with 7 bases between. Germline V gene data show CDR1 as MNHEY and CDR2 as SMNVEV (reference sequence).